This T cell receptor (beta chain) was found in a study of T cell responses to AZD1222 COVID-19 vaccine. The germline CDR1 and CDR2 sequences are MGHDK and SYGVNS. This CDR3 region has 13 residues. The junction had 2 bases not matched to a gene; V was cut back by 5 bases and J by 4 bases. Sequencing was performed with immunoSEQ multiplex PCR; in TCRdb, only in-frame clones are kept and a portion is missing. The sample shows roughly 200,000 clones, approximately 92% of them seen only once. The starting material was peripheral blood, obtained 28 days after the second dose of the MenACWY control vaccine. The chain recombines TRBV25-1 with TRBJ1-2, with 9 bases aligning to TRBD1. The sequence was collected from an adult who received the MenACWY meningococcal vaccine as a control. The CDR3 region has the DNA TGTGCCAGCAGTACAGGGGGCAGCTATGGCTACACCTTC. It is translated as CASSTGGSYGYTF.